This T cell receptor beta chain was observed in a study of cytomegalovirus exposure and HLA in healthy donors. Points from the study as a whole: About 87% or about 30% of the time was how often most TCR beta V segments were productive, according to an earlier analysis.

The CDR3 consists of 14 residues. V lost 0 bases, J lost 0 bases, and 6 bases lay in between. Germline V gives CDR1 SGHRS, CDR2 YFSETQ. With 60 Vbeta and 13 Jbeta primers, the PCR was carried out. The table came from immunoSEQ multiplex PCR; TCRdb's copy has only in-frame clones and leaves some out. The profile shows 100,000 to 150,000 clones, around 82% of them singletons. As for this clone: Its antigen is unidentified.

This chain joins TRBV5-1 and TRBJ1-1; unclear D gene. The receptor was derived from a woman in her 40s in good health and CMV-seropositive. Material: PBMCs. CDR3 nucleotide sequence: TGCGCCAGCAGCTTGGGAGAATTGAACACTGAAGCTTTCTTT. Encoded protein: CASSLGELNTEAFF.